A single sample is the source of the 7 T cell receptor beta chains below, sequenced in a study of blood T cell repertoires in COVID-19 (dated by TCRdb to 2018 to 2021). The library was produced with the immunoSEQ multiplex PCR assay. TCRdb provides this immuneACCESS table in a form limited to in-frame rearrangements. Some clones are lacking; in checked studies, under half of them reflect an unresolved V gene, and why the rest are absent is not known. The sample has 200,000 to 250,000 clones on record, roughly 80% of them singletons. The biggest ten clones account for less than 7.5% of the sample. The sequencing sample was made of peripheral blood. The receptors originated from a woman in her forties or fifties with acute or convalescent COVID-19.

V and J are TRBV25-1 and TRBJ2-3; TRBD2 might be the D (6 bases). The V gene lost 4 bases and the J gene lost 4 bases, with 18 bases spanning the gap. The CDR3 consists of 16 residues. Germline CDR1 MGHDK, CDR2 SYGVNS. CDR3 nucleotide sequence: TGTGCCAGCAGTGGTCGCCGACTAGGTCATCCAGATACGCAGTATTTT. Translation: CASSGRRLGHPDTQYF.

The gene calls are TRBV7-9 and TRBJ1-1, with TRBD1 as a possible D gene (5 bases). With 4 bases removed from V and 6 bases from J, the gap between germline ends came to 18 bases. The CDR3 spans 15 residues. Germline CDR1 reads SEHNR; CDR2 reads FQNEAQ (reference sequence). The CDR3 bases are TGTGCCAGCAGCTCCTCCGGGACGGGGACTCCTGAAGCTTTCTTT. Amino acids: CASSSSGTGTPEAFF. The variable domain in full, completed from reference TRBV7-9 and TRBJ1-1, reads DTGVSQNPRHKITKRGQNVTFRCDPISEHNRLYWYRQTLGQGPEFLTYFQNEAQLEKSRLLSDRFSAERPKGSFSTLEIQRTEQGDSAMYLCASSSSGTGTPEAFFGQGTRLTVV.

The table lists this clone with a few counts. The chain carries TRBV19 and TRBJ2-1; 8 bases agree with TRBD2. J was trimmed by 8 bases and V by 6 bases; bases with no gene match: 12. This CDR3 has 15 amino acids. Germline lookup yields CDR1 LNHDA and CDR2 SQIVND (reference sequence). CDR3 coding DNA: TGTGCCAGTAGGAATTCCGCGACTAGCGTCTATGAGCAGTTCTTC. Protein sequence: CASRNSATSVYEQFF.

Here the CDR3 reads CACYLNRDNEKLFF. In nucleotides, the CDR3 is TGTGCCTGCTATCTTAACAGGGATAATGAAAAACTGTTTTTT. The chain joins TRBV30 to TRBJ1-4; a possible D gene is TRBD1 (6 bases). CDR1 GTSNPN and CDR2 SVGIG come from the germline V gene (reference sequence). The CDR3 covers 14 residues. Trimming shortened V by 6 bases and J by 4 bases, and 15 bases separated the two germline ends. The full variable domain, completed using reference TRBV30 and TRBJ1-4, is SQTIHQWPATLVQPVGSPLSLECTVEGTSNPNLYWYRQAAGRGLQLLFYSVGIGQISSEVPQNLSASRPQDRQFILSSKKLLLSDSGFYLCACYLNRDNEKLFFGSGTQLSVL.

In its sample, this clone was seen a few times. The chain uses TRBV19 and TRBJ1-5; 7 bases match TRBD1. CDR3 length: 14 amino acids. The germline V gene encodes CDR1 LNHDA and CDR2 SQIVND (reference sequence). V lost 9 bases, J lost 7 bases, and 12 bases stayed unmatched. CDR3 nucleotides: TGTGCCAGCCTACTTACAGGGGCGGGGCAGCCCCAGCATTTT. Translation gives CASLLTGAGQPQHF.

The rearrangement joins TRBV4-2 to TRBJ1-5, with D perhaps TRBD1 (6 bases). The germline gives CDR1 LGHNA, CDR2 YNFKEQ. This CDR3 is 14 amino acids long. V was shortened by 1 base and J by 8 bases, with 12 bases between the two germline ends. CDR3 residues: CASSQVSGEEPQHF. CDR3 DNA sequence: TGTGCCAGCAGCCAAGTATCAGGGGAAGAGCCCCAGCATTTT.

The V call is TRBV12-2, the J call TRBJ2-1; no DNA check was done on the table's D call, TRBD2. TRBV12-2 corresponds to a pseudogene. This CDR3 has 16 residues. CDR3 amino acids: CASRPRTSGRLNEQFF. The CDR3 DNA reads as TGTGCAAGTCGACCTCGGACTAGCGGGAGGCTGAATGAGCAGTTCTTC.